This T cell receptor beta chain was profiled in a study of CD8+CD57+ T cells in acquired aplastic anemia. Study findings and constraints: Researchers reported that CD8+ Simpson's diversity was not significantly different in patients versus controls. Shared by patients and controls, 25 to 35 CD8+ CDR3s were abundant in patients.

The germline gives CDR1 SEHNR, CDR2 FQNEAQ (reference sequence). CDR3 size: 13 residues. Trimming took 0 bases from V and 11 from J, leaving 13 bases between them. TCR beta VDJ and CDR3 profiling used genomic DNA as template. In TCRdb, the reads were re-called with MiXCR into one record per CDR3 protein. This table holds about 270,000 distinct CDR3 sequences, roughly 80% found once. Patients picked for sequencing had shown CD8+CD57+ cell expansion detected by flow cytometry. At blood sampling, none of the patients had yet received therapy. As concerns this clonotype: Its antigen is not known.

The TCR originated in a human donor with aplastic anemia. The gene calls are TRBV7-9 and TRBJ1-1; D unresolved. Sequencing used sorted CD4+, CD8+, or CD8+CD57+ T cells (not recorded which) from PBMCs. CDR3 protein: CASSLAGRYGAFF. Written as DNA, the CDR3 is TGTGCCAGCAGCTTAGCAGGGCGCTACGGGGCTTTCTTT.